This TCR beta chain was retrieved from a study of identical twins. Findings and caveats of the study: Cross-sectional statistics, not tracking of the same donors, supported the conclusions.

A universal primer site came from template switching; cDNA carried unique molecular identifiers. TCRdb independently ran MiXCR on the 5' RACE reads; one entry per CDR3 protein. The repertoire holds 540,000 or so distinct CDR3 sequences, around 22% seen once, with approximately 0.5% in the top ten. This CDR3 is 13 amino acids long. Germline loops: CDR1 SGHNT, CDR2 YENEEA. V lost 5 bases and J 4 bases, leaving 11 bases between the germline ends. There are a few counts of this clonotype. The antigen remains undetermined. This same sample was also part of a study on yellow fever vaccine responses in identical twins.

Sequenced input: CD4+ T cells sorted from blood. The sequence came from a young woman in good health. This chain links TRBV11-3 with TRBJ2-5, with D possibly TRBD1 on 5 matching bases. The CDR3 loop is CASSQGLRETQYF. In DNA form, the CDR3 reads TGTGCCAGCAGCCAGGGTCTGAGAGAGACCCAGTACTTC. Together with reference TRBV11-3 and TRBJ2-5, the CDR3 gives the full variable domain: EAGVVQSPRYKIIEKKQPVAFWCNPISGHNTLYWYLQNLGQGPELLIRYENEEAVDDSQLPKDRFSAERLKGVDSTLKIQPAELGDSAVYLCASSQGLRETQYFGPGTRLLVL.